A single sample is the source of the 19 T cell receptor beta chains below, sequenced in a study of cytomegalovirus exposure and HLA in healthy donors. Amplification used 60 Vbeta primers and 13 Jbeta primers. Produced via immunoSEQ multiplex PCR; TCRdb's table is partial and in-frame only. The table has about 140,000 clones, 75% to 90% seen once; the top ten hold 1.2%. Sequenced material: PBMCs. These receptor sequences come from a female donor in good health and CMV-seronegative.

The chain recombines TRBV5-1 with TRBJ2-5; a weak D match, TRBD1 (6 bases). Germline V CDR1 and CDR2: SGHRS, YFSETQ. This CDR3 contains 15 residues. Trimming shortened V by 3 bases and J by 2 bases, and 14 bases separated the two germline ends. The CDR3 nucleotides are TGCGCCAGCAGCTGGACGACAGGACCTCAAGAGACCCAGTACTTC. As protein: CASSWTTGPQETQYF.

The V gene is TRBV7-6, the J gene TRBJ2-7, with D possibly being TRBD2 (6 bases). Germline CDR1 reads SGHVS; CDR2 reads FNYEAQ. V lost 1 base and J 3 bases, leaving 10 bases between the germline ends. The CDR3 is 14 amino acids. The chain's CDR3 is CASSLGGLNYEQYF. DNA of the CDR3: TGTGCCAGCAGCTTAGGGGGACTGAACTACGAGCAGTACTTC.

The V gene is TRBV28, the J gene TRBJ2-5, with 9 bases fitting TRBD2. The germline V gene encodes CDR1 MDHEN and CDR2 SYDVKM. With 4 bases clipped from V and 2 bases from J, the junction kept 5 bases outside the gene matches. The CDR3 is made up of 15 amino acids. In DNA form, the CDR3 reads TGTGCCAGCAGTTCTCTGCGGGGGGGGCAAGAGACCCAGTACTTC. Translating gives CASSSLRGGQETQYF.

This chain connects TRBV6-1 to TRBJ2-7; TRBD2 agrees at 7 bases. V was pared by 2 bases and J by 3 bases, with 4 bases of the junction left unmatched. This CDR3 is 14 amino acids long. From germline, CDR1 is MNHNS and CDR2 SASEGT. DNA for the CDR3: TGTGCCAGCAGTGAAAGCGGGACGTACTACGAGCAGTACTTC. Translating it yields CASSESGTYYEQYF.

V usage is TRBV27 and J usage is TRBJ1-3, with D unclear. The CDR3 loop spans 13 amino acids. Trimming took 8 bases from V and 6 from J, leaving 14 bases between them. CDR1 and CDR2 from the germline V gene are MNHEY and SMNVEV (reference sequence). CDR3 region: CASRDLSVNTIYF. Written as DNA, the CDR3 is TGTGCCAGCCGAGATCTTAGCGTAAACACCATATATTTT.

This chain connects TRBV7-9 to TRBJ2-5; TRBD2 aligns across 12 bases. V was pared by 5 bases and J by 4 bases, with 5 bases of the junction left unmatched. Germline loops: CDR1 SEHNR, CDR2 FQNEAQ (reference sequence). This CDR3 has 15 residues. The CDR3 spells CASSPTSGSSETQYF. The DNA for the CDR3 is TGTGCCAGCAGCCCGACTAGCGGGAGTTCAGAGACCCAGTACTTC.

The chain has TRBV30 and TRBJ2-3, with 8 positions matching TRBD1. Germline CDR1 GTSNPN, CDR2 SVGIG (reference sequence). The length of the CDR3 is 15 residues. With 1 base clipped from V and 8 bases from J, the junction kept 11 bases outside the gene matches. The CDR3 DNA reads as TGTGCCTGGAGTGGTGACAGGGGAGTCCGGGGTACGCAGTATTTT. This translates into CAWSGDRGVRGTQYF.

This clone appeared once. The same CDR3 can be traced to other DNA sequences in this sample. The chain combines TRBV5-4 with TRBJ2-3; D possibly corresponds to TRBD1 (6 bases). The germline CDR1 and CDR2 sequences are SGHNT and YYREEE (reference sequence). The CDR3 consists of 11 residues. Trimming removed 0 bases at V and 14 bases at J, with 10 bases between. Here the CDR3 DNA reads TGTGCCAGCAGCTTGGAGACAGGCGGGTATTTT. This encodes CASSLETGGYF.

V usage is TRBV28 and J usage is TRBJ2-7, with TRBD2 identical over 8 bases. The germline V gene encodes CDR1 MDHEN and CDR2 SYDVKM. The CDR3 consists of 15 residues. Trimming took 5 bases from V and 4 from J; bases not matched to a gene: 10. CDR3 in amino acids: CASSPQLAGHYEQYF. For the CDR3, the DNA is TGTGCCAGCAGTCCCCAGCTAGCGGGCCATTACGAGCAGTACTTC.

V and J are TRBV28 and TRBJ2-3; 8 bases are a match to TRBD1. The CDR3 is made up of 15 amino acids. The junction had 4 bases not matched to a gene; V was cut back by 4 bases and J by 1 base. CDR1 is MDHEN and CDR2 is SYDVKM in the germline V gene. The chain's CDR3 is CASSSGGFRTDTQYF. DNA for the CDR3: TGTGCCAGCAGTTCAGGGGGCTTTCGCACAGATACGCAGTATTTT.

This clone was counted once. The V gene is TRBV5-6, the J gene TRBJ2-3; D is perhaps TRBD2 (6 bases). The germline V and J ends were trimmed by 5 bases and 11 bases, with 12 bases remaining between them. Germline V lookup: CDR1 SGHDT, CDR2 YYEEEE. The CDR3 runs 11 residues. For the CDR3, the DNA is TGTGCCAGCAGTGAACCGGGGGTGCAGTATTTT. It codes for CASSEPGVQYF. Full variable domain (rest looked up from reference TRBV5-6 and TRBJ2-3): DAGVTQSPTHLIKTRGQQVTLRCSPKSGHDTVSWYQQALGQGPQFIFQYYEEEERQRGNFPDRFSGHQFPNYSSELNVNALLLGDSALYLCASSEPGVQYFGPGTRLTVL.

This clone was counted a few times. V gene TRBV27 combines with J gene TRBJ1-4; perhaps TRBD1 as D (6 bases). Germline V gene lookup returns CDR1 MNHEY and CDR2 SMNVEV (reference sequence). V dropped 2 bases and J dropped 2 bases, with 15 bases sitting between them. CDR3 size: 17 residues. The CDR3 bases are TGTGCCAGCAGTTTAGTTCGGGGGGCGAGGACTAATGAAAAACTGTTTTTT. Translation: CASSLVRGARTNEKLFF. Full variable domain (outside the CDR3, taken from reference TRBV27 and TRBJ1-4): EAQVTQNPRYLITVTGKKLTVTCSQNMNHEYMSWYRQDPGLGLRQIYYSMNVEVTDKGDVPEGYKVSRKEKRNFPLILESPSPNQTSLYFCASSLVRGARTNEKLFFGSGTQLSVL.

This clone was seen more than once but under ten times. This chain joins TRBV5-1 and TRBJ2-1, with 10 nucleotides matching TRBD2. Germline V gives CDR1 SGHRS, CDR2 YFSETQ. Trimming took 2 bases from V and 4 from J; bases not matched to a gene: 9. CDR3 length: 17 amino acids. The CDR3 DNA reads as TGCGCCAGCAGCTTCGCTAGCGGGAGTCCCACTTACAATGAGCAGTTCTTC. This sequence encodes CASSFASGSPTYNEQFF.

The V gene is TRBV6-1, the J gene TRBJ2-3, with a weak D call TRBD2 (5 bases). Per the germline V gene, CDR1 is MNHNS and CDR2 is SASEGT. This CDR3 spans 16 amino acids. V shed 2 bases and J shed 0 bases, with 12 bases lying between them. The CDR3 DNA is TGTGCCAGCAGTGAACCTAGCATATCTAGCACAGATACGCAGTATTTT. It is translated as CASSEPSISSTDTQYF.

The genes are TRBV9 and TRBJ2-7; TRBD2 matches at 9 bases. V dropped 0 bases and J dropped 3; count of bases not matched to a gene: 1. CDR1 and CDR2 from the germline V gene are SGDLS and YYNGEE. The length of the CDR3 is 14 residues. As DNA, the CDR3 is TGTGCCAGCAGCGTAGAGACTAGCGGCTACGAGCAGTACTTC. Protein sequence: CASSVETSGYEQYF.

The chain employs TRBV4-1 and TRBJ2-7; D is unclear. The CDR3 spans 14 residues. V was clipped by 0 bases and J by 3 bases, with 9 bases between them. Germline values: CDR1 MGHRA, CDR2 YSYEKL. The CDR3 DNA reads as TGCGCCAGCAGCCAAGAACGCGGAGACTACGAGCAGTACTTC. Protein product: CASSQERGDYEQYF.

This clone was recorded only once. V and J are TRBV5-1 and TRBJ2-7; TRBD1 aligns across 7 bases. Germline loops: CDR1 SGHRS, CDR2 YFSETQ. Trimming took 4 bases from V and 2 from J; bases not matched to a gene: 6. The CDR3 length is 14 residues. This CDR3 is CASSPGDRAYEQYF. The DNA for the CDR3 is TGCGCCAGCAGCCCTGGGGACAGAGCCTACGAGCAGTACTTC.

The chain combines TRBV7-9 with TRBJ2-5; D is possibly TRBD2 (6 bases). Trimming took off 1 base at V and 5 bases at J, with 14 bases between the two ends. CDR3 size: 15 residues. CDR1 is SEHNR and CDR2 is FQNEAQ in the germline V gene (reference sequence). The CDR3 spells CASSLEEGPWETQYF. In DNA form, the CDR3 reads TGTGCCAGCAGCTTAGAGGAGGGGCCGTGGGAGACCCAGTACTTC.

The J gene is TRBJ1-1, the V gene TRBV18; no clear D gene. V was cut by 2 bases and J by 5 bases, with 12 bases left in between. Germline-derived CDR1 and CDR2 are KGHSH and LQKENI. The CDR3 is 14 amino acids. The CDR3 spells CASSPFSEMTEAFF. Here the CDR3 DNA reads TGTGCCAGCTCACCATTTTCGGAGATGACTGAAGCTTTCTTT.